Below, one T cell receptor (beta chain) is given with its context. Given a much more abundant clone one base away, this may be a read error. It was unsorted whole blood that yielded blood RNA, and germline DNA was also extracted. A constant-region primer served to make TCR beta cDNA from around 540 ng total RNA. It was through three nested multiplex PCR rounds of slightly modified ARM-PCR that TCR beta libraries arose. TRBV1-TRBV30 forward primers paired with a C-beta reverse primer were used in the first two PCR rounds, which ran roughly 10 cycles each. Each CDR3 protein is one row after TCRdb ran MiXCR on the multiplex PCR reads. Seen here are approximately 330,000 distinct CDR3 sequences, around 60% observed once, and the top ten hold 5.5% to 8%. This entry is derived from a study of tumor-infiltrating lymphocytes in primary liver carcinoma. Germline V CDR1 and CDR2: MNHEY, SVGEGT. The CDR3 is 15 residues long.

Source material: peripheral blood. The sequence derives from a man aged 35-49 years with primary liver carcinoma and hepatitis B virus infection. This chain links TRBV6-2 or TRBV6-3 with TRBJ2-2, with 11 nucleotides matching TRBD2. CDR3 protein: CASSYLAGGTGDLFF. CDR3 sequence (DNA): TGTGCCAGCAGTTACCTAGCGGGAGGCACCGGGGATCTGTTTTTT.